Below, one T cell receptor (beta chain) is given with its context. Trimming shortened V by 7 bases and J by 0 bases, and 10 bases separated the two germline ends. This CDR3 spans 13 amino acids. In germline, CDR1 is ENHRY, CDR2 SYGVKD. Amplification targeted TCR beta CDR3 regions from RNA transcripts. During a first-round RT-PCR of the TCR CDR3, the HTBI primer set was used. TCRdb processed the multiplex PCR reads anew with MiXCR; each CDR3 protein has one entry. The table records some 600,000 distinct CDR3 sequences, about 45% of them present only once. This entry comes from a study of T cells in Graves' hyperthyroidism and ophthalmopathy. Absence of ophthalmopathy progression within 18 months defined stable Graves' hyperthyroidism. Recently diagnosed hyperthyroidism of less than 2 months' duration affected patients aged 18 to 65.

The chain links TRBV10-3 to TRBJ2-7; possible D gene TRBD2, 6 bases. This receptor was taken from a woman aged 18-29 years with Graves' hyperthyroidism. The sample taken for sequencing was peripheral blood or thyroid tissue (not recorded which). The CDR3 sequence is CAIKEGSSYEQYF. CDR3 DNA sequence: TGTGCCATCAAGGAGGGGAGCTCCTACGAGCAGTACTTC.